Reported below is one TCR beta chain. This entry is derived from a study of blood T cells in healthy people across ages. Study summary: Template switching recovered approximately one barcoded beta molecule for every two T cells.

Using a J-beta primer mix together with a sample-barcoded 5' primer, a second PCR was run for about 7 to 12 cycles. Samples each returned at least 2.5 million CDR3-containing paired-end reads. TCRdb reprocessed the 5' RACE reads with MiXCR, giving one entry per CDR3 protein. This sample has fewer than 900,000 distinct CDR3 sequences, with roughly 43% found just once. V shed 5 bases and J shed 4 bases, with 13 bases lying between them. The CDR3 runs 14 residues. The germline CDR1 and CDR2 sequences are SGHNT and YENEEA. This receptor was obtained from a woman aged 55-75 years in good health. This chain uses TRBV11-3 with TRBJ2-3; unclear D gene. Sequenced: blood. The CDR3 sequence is CASSVGLGPDTQYF. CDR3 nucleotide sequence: TGTGCCAGCAGCGTGGGCTTAGGGCCAGATACGCAGTATTTT.